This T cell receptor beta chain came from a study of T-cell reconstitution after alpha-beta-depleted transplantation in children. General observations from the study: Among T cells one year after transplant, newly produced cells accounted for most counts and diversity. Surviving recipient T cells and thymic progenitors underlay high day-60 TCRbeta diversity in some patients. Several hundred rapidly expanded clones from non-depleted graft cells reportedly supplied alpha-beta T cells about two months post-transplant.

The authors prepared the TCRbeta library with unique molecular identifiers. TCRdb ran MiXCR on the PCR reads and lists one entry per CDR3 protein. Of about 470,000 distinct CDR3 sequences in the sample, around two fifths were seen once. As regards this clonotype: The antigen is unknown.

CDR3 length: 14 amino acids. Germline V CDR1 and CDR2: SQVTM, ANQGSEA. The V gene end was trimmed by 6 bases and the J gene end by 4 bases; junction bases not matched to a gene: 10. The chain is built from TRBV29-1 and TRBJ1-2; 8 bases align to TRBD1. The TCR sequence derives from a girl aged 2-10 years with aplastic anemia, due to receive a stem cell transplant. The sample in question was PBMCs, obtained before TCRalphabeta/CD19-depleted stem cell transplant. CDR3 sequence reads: CSVETTGAAYGYTF. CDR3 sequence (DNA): TGCAGCGTGGAAACGACAGGGGCCGCCTATGGCTACACCTTC.